This T cell receptor beta chain appears in the sequencing data of a study of breast tumors, draining lymph nodes, adjacent tissues. Points from the study as a whole: That most tumor T cells come from lymph nodes remained unproven. Tumor repertoires ranked between lymph nodes and nontumor tissue in diversity, with V and J gene preferences. Luminal-like breast cancer showed significantly higher tumor–nontumor repertoire similarity than basal-like.

V was trimmed by 4 bases and J by 2 bases, leaving 18 bases between them. The CDR3 has 16 amino acids. Per the germline V gene, CDR1 is SGHDT and CDR2 is YYEEEE. This clonotype has a count of ten or more. Its antigen is as yet unknown. TCRdb processed the multiplex PCR reads anew with MiXCR; each CDR3 protein has one entry. The sample consists of approximately 170,000 distinct CDR3 sequences, around a third of them appearing once. Samples came from axillary lymph nodes draining the breast cancer. The source of this sequence is a female donor with breast cancer. Some clones in this sample may be carry-over from other donors' samples. The sequenced sample consisted of axillary lymph node tissue. The rearrangement links TRBV5-6 to TRBJ2-5, with D maybe TRBD1 (7 bases). The CDR3 here is CASSGGWGDRQETQYF. The CDR3 nucleotides read TGTGCCAGCAGCGGGGGGTGGGGGGACAGACAAGAGACCCAGTACTTC.